Here is one T cell receptor beta chain with its context. Its target is unknown. TCRdb keeps only in-frame clones here, not all; method: immunoSEQ multiplex PCR. The data show 15,000 to 20,000 clones, approximately 74% seen once. CDR3 size: 15 residues. Per the germline V gene, CDR1 is SGHAT and CDR2 is FQNNGV. The J segment lost 0 bases and the V segment lost 5 bases, leaving 3 bases of the junction unmatched. This sample is drawn from a study of pediatric ulcerative colitis. At the level of the study: Ulcerative colitis patients had pancolitis or left-sided colitis, with confirming histology.

Study results and caveats: Blood-derived T cells may be present in rectal pinch biopsies. Compared with controls, ulcerative colitis showed greater blood-rectum clone sharing. Rectal repertoires separated controls, mild-moderate and acute severe colitis.

The rectum was sampled with one to two pinch biopsies at colonoscopy. The sample taken for sequencing was gut tissue. The TCR was taken from a girl aged 10 to 17 with moderate ulcerative colitis. The chain links TRBV11-2 to TRBJ2-3; 9 bases line up with TRBD2. The CDR3 reads CASSTLAGSTDTQYF. CDR3 sequence (DNA): TGTGCCAGCAGCACCCTAGCGGGGAGCACAGATACGCAGTATTTT. Full variable domain (outside the CDR3, taken from reference TRBV11-2 and TRBJ2-3): EAGVAQSPRYKIIEKRQSVAFWCNPISGHATLYWYQQILGQGPKLLIQFQNNGVVDDSQLPKDRFSAERLKGVDSTLKIQPAKLEDSAVYLCASSTLAGSTDTQYFGPGTRLTVL.